A selection of T cell receptor beta chains follows, all from one sample in a study of radiotherapy plus CTLA-4 blockade in lung cancer. Clones were read by immunoSEQ multiplex PCR, and TCRdb kept only the in-frame ones, dropping some. The sample contains tens of thousands of clones, 70% to 90% of which appear only once. Sample: peripheral blood, taken from a patient treated with radiotherapy plus ipilimumab. Receptor source: a human donor with non-small cell lung cancer whose response to radiotherapy plus ipilimumab could not be evaluated. The CDR3 runs from the conserved cysteine through the conserved F or W. The D gene is left open where the match is weak. Clone sizes are given selectively: once, few, many, or a class where the clone is expanded.

j_call | d_call | clone_size | v_call | cdr3_nt | cdr3_aa
TRBJ2-2 | TRBD2 | NA | TRBV7-8 | TGTGCCAGCAGCTTGGGCCTAGCGGCCCCCCGGTCGGACACCGGGGAGCTGTTTTTT | CASSLGLAAPRSDTGELFF
TRBJ2-7 | NA | few | TRBV6-5 | TGTGCCAGCAGTCCTACCGGGACACGGGAGCAGTACTTC | CASSPTGTREQYF
TRBJ1-2 | NA | once | TRBV13 | TGTGCCAGCAGCTTTTATAGCGCGGGAGGCTACACCTTC | CASSFYSAGGYTF
TRBJ2-2 | TRBD2 | once | TRBV4-3 | TGCGCCAGCAGCCCCGTGGGACTAGCGGGAGAGAGCACCGGGGAGCTGTTTTTT | CASSPVGLAGESTGELFF
TRBJ2-5 | NA | NA | TRBV9 | TGTGCCAGCAGCGTCTCGCCCAGGGTTGAGACCCAGTACTTC | CASSVSPRVETQYF
TRBJ2-7 | NA | NA | TRBV15 | TGTGCCACCAGCGGGAGTCTCAGAGACTACGAGCAGTACTTC | CATSGSLRDYEQYF
TRBJ2-3 | TRBD2 | NA | TRBV9 | TGTGCCAGCACCAGACTAGCACTCACAGATACGCGGTATTTT | CASTRLALTDTRYF
TRBJ1-1 | NA | NA | TRBV7-2 | TGTGCCAGCACCGAGGGGGGGGCCATGAACACTGAAGCTTTCTTT | CASTEGGAMNTEAFF
TRBJ2-7 | NA | NA | TRBV4-1 | TGCGCCAGCAGCCAAGTGCTAGCGAACGAGCAGTACTTC | CASSQVLANEQYF
TRBJ2-1 | NA | NA | TRBV29-1 | TGCAGCGTTGAAGATCCAGGCAATGAGCAGTTCTTC | CSVEDPGNEQFF
TRBJ2-3 | TRBD2 | NA | TRBV5-1 | TGCGCCAGCAGCCTACTTACTAGCGGCTCCACAGATACGCAGTATTTT | CASSLLTSGSTDTQYF
TRBJ2-7 | TRBD2 | NA | TRBV6-5 | TGTGCCAGCAGTTCCCCCGGGACTAGCGGGAGCGAGCAGTACTTC | CASSSPGTSGSEQYF
TRBJ2-6 | NA | NA | TRBV4-1 | TGCGCCAGCAGCCAAGCCCTGAATGTTGTGCCGGTCTCTGGGGCCAACGTCCTGACTTTC | CASSQALNVVPVSGANVLTF
TRBJ1-5 | NA | NA | TRBV7-2 | TGTGCCAGCAGCCCTCCAGATCAGCCCCAGCATTTT | CASSPPDQPQHF
TRBJ2-5 | NA | once | TRBV7-6 | TGTGCCAGCAGCATCGCAGGCTGGGAGACCCAGTACTTC | CASSIAGWETQYF
TRBJ2-1 | TRBD2 | NA | TRBV7-9 | TGTGCCACCCCGGGGCGGGGGGGTCCCAGCTCCTACAATGAGCAGTTCTTC | CATPGRGGPSSYNEQFF
TRBJ2-5 | TRBD2 | NA | TRBV2 | TGTGCCAGCGGACTAGCGGGGGGGATAGGAGAGACCCAGTACTTC | CASGLAGGIGETQYF
TRBJ2-1 | TRBD2 | NA | TRBV9 | TGTGCCAGCAGCGCCCAAACCAGACTAGCGGGAGTCAATGAGCAGTTCTTC | CASSAQTRLAGVNEQFF
TRBJ2-3 | TRBD2 | few | TRBV9 | TGTGCCAGCAGCGTAACTAGCGGGGGTTTCCGCACAGATACGCAGTATTTT | CASSVTSGGFRTDTQYF
TRBJ1-1 | TRBD1 | NA | TRBV9 | TGTGCCAGCAGCGTAACAGGGGCCGTTACTGAAGCTTTCTTT | CASSVTGAVTEAFF
TRBJ2-5 | NA | NA | TRBV7-2 | TGTGCCAGCAGCTTTATGGGGCTCCAAGAGACCCAGTACTTC | CASSFMGLQETQYF
TRBJ2-3 | NA | NA | TRBV7-2 | TGTGCCAGCAGTTATCGGGGGGCCCGGACAGATACGCAGTATTTT | CASSYRGARTDTQYF
TRBJ1-1 | TRBD1 | NA | TRBV7-9 | TGTGCCAGCAGCTTCATCACAGGGGCCACTGAAGCTTTCTTT | CASSFITGATEAFF
TRBJ2-3 | NA | NA | TRBV5-1 | TGCGCCAGCAGCCTCGGACCCCCACAGGGCACAGATACGCAGTATTTT | CASSLGPPQGTDTQYF
TRBJ2-5 | NA | NA | TRBV5-1 | TGCGCCAGCAGCTTAGAGGGTTGGGAGACCCAGTACTTC | CASSLEGWETQYF
TRBJ2-1 | TRBD2 | NA | TRBV11-2 | TGTGCCAGCAGCTTTTCTAGCGGGAGGGCCGCGGTTGAGCAGTTCTTC | CASSFSSGRAAVEQFF
TRBJ2-7 | NA | NA | TRBV7-2 | TGTGCCAGCAGCCCGACGGGGATAGCGCCTGAGCAGTACTTC | CASSPTGIAPEQYF
TRBJ1-2 | TRBD1 | NA | TRBV6-1 | TGTGCCAGCAGAACAGGGGGCTATGGCTACACCTTC | CASRTGGYGYTF
TRBJ1-2 | TRBD1 | NA | TRBV5-1 | TGCGCCAGCAGCCCTGGACAGGAGGGTGGCTACACCTTC | CASSPGQEGGYTF
TRBJ2-5 | NA | few | TRBV5-1 | TGCGCCAGCAGCTTGATACCAGAAGAGACCCAGTACTTC | CASSLIPEETQYF
TRBJ1-6 | TRBD1 | NA | TRBV7-4 | TGTGCCAGCAGCTTAGGGGGACAGGGGAAGGGTTCACCCCTCCACTTT | CASSLGGQGKGSPLHF
TRBJ2-7 | TRBD1 | NA | TRBV19 | TGTGCCAGTAGTGTCCAACGACAGGGCTACGAGCAGTACTTC | CASSVQRQGYEQYF
TRBJ2-2 | NA | NA | TRBV5-6 | TGTGCCAGCAGCTCGGGATTCGTGGCCGGGGAGCTGTTTTTT | CASSSGFVAGELFF
TRBJ2-3 | NA | NA | TRBV5-5 | TGTGCCAGCAGCTTGGTAGGGGGACAAGCCTCAGATACGCAGTATTTT | CASSLVGGQASDTQYF
TRBJ2-5 | TRBD2 | NA | TRBV7-2 | TGTGCCAGCAGCTCGGGACTAGCGCGGGAGACCCAGTACTTC | CASSSGLARETQYF
TRBJ1-2 | TRBD1 | NA | TRBV19 | TGTGCCAGTAGCGACAGGGACTATGGCTACACCTTC | CASSDRDYGYTF
TRBJ2-7 | TRBD2 | NA | TRBV7-7 | TGTGCCAGCAGCTTAAGCGGGAGCTACGAGCAGTACTTC | CASSLSGSYEQYF
TRBJ2-7 | TRBD2 | NA | TRBV6-1 | TGTGCCAGCAGTATGAGCGGGGGAATGACCGAGCAGTACTTC | CASSMSGGMTEQYF
TRBJ2-2 | TRBD2 | once | TRBV5-1 | TGCGCCAGCAGCAATCGGGCTAGCGGGGAGGAAGGGGAGCTGTTTTTT | CASSNRASGEEGELFF
TRBJ2-2 | TRBD2 | once | TRBV28 | TGTGCCAGCACTCACCTCCCCACTTCGGGCGGGAGGGTCCTGCCCGGGGAGCTGTTTTTT | CASTHLPTSGGRVLPGELFF
TRBJ2-3 | TRBD2 | NA | TRBV9 | TGTGCCAGCAGCGTAGGTCCTAGCGGGTTCTCTATCGATACGCAGTATTTT | CASSVGPSGFSIDTQYF
TRBJ2-5 | TRBD2 | NA | TRBV10-2 | TGCGCCAGCAGTGTTTGGACTAGCGGCCAAGAGACCCAGTACTTC | CASSVWTSGQETQYF
TRBJ2-4 | TRBD2 | NA | TRBV15 | TGTGCCACCAGCAGAGCCAAAAGTGATAGCGGGAACATTCAGTACTTC | CATSRAKSDSGNIQYF
TRBJ1-1 | TRBD1 | NA | TRBV7-2 | TGTGCCAGCAGCTCAAAAACAGGGGGTGTCTCGAACGCTGAAGCTTTCTTT | CASSSKTGGVSNAEAFF
TRBJ1-5 | TRBD1 | NA | TRBV2 | TGTGCCAGCAGTGGTGACAGGGGGGTTAGGCCCCAGCATTTT | CASSGDRGVRPQHF
TRBJ1-3 | TRBD1 | NA | TRBV11-2 | TGTGCCAGCAGCTTAGAGGACAGGGGATACTCTGGAAACACCATATATTTT | CASSLEDRGYSGNTIYF
TRBJ1-2 | TRBD1 | NA | TRBV27 | TGTGCCAGCAGTTTCGGCAGGGGGGCGACCTATGGCTACACCTTC | CASSFGRGATYGYTF
TRBJ1-2 | NA | once | TRBV7-2 | TGTGCCAGCAGCTTAGCTCACAGGAACTATGGCTACACCTTC | CASSLAHRNYGYTF
TRBJ1-2 | TRBD1 | NA | TRBV6-1 | TGTGCCAGCAGTGGCAGGGGGCGCGGCTATGGCTACACCTTC | CASSGRGRGYGYTF
TRBJ2-7 | NA | NA | TRBV29-1 | TGCAGCGTCTGTAGCCAGGGACACTACGAGCAGTACTTC | CSVCSQGHYEQYF
TRBJ1-1 | TRBD1 | NA | TRBV28 | TGTGCCAGCAGTTCTCTGGGCAGGGGGGAAGCTGAAGCTTTCTTT | CASSSLGRGEAEAFF